This entry lists 10 T cell receptor beta chains sequenced from one sample in a study of OX40 agonist ivuxolimab in advanced cancers. The assay was immunoSEQ multiplex PCR, and TCRdb's table has in-frame clones only and misses some. The sample consists of around 44,000 clones, around 87% of them appearing once. The sample was CD4+ or CD8+ T cells sorted from blood, taken in a trial of the OX40 agonist ivuxolimab. These receptors all stem from an adult with an advanced solid tumor such as melanoma, head and neck, liver or kidney cancer.

The J gene is TRBJ1-2, the V gene TRBV30; the match to TRBD1 covers 7 bases. V gave up 6 bases and J gave up 6 bases; unmatched junction bases: 4. This CDR3 region has 11 residues. The germline V gene encodes CDR1 GTSNPN and CDR2 SVGIG (reference sequence). CDR3 loop: CACKTGNGYTF. CDR3 DNA sequence: TGTGCCTGTAAGACAGGGAATGGCTACACCTTC. Using reference TRBV30 and TRBJ1-2 for the parts outside the CDR3, the full variable domain is SQTIHQWPATLVQPVGSPLSLECTVEGTSNPNLYWYRQAAGRGLQLLFYSVGIGQISSEVPQNLSASRPQDRQFILSSKKLLLSDSGFYLCACKTGNGYTFGSGTRLTVV.

The gene calls are TRBV30 and TRBJ2-2; D is perhaps TRBD1 (6 bases). The CDR3 is made up of 16 amino acids. Germline assignment: CDR1 GTSNPN and CDR2 SVGIG (reference sequence). With 3 bases removed from V and 0 bases from J, the gap between germline ends came to 14 bases. The CDR3 region is CAWSQLGAANTGELFF. For the CDR3, the DNA is TGTGCCTGGAGCCAGTTGGGGGCAGCGAACACCGGGGAGCTGTTTTTT.

The chain combines TRBV6-4 with TRBJ1-2, with 7 bases fitting TRBD1. J gave up 6 bases and V 4 bases, and 14 bases lay outside the gene matches. The CDR3 extends over 16 amino acids. In germline, CDR1 is MRHNA, CDR2 SNTAGT. As DNA, the CDR3 is TGTGCCAGCAGTGCCCAATCCGTACAGGGGATAGATGGCTACACCTTC. Protein: CASSAQSVQGIDGYTF.

The rearrangement joins TRBV15 to TRBJ1-4; D may be TRBD1 (6 bases). Germline CDR1 is LNHNV and CDR2 is YYDKDF (reference sequence). V was cut by 0 bases and J by 6 bases, with 14 bases left in between. This CDR3 spans 16 amino acids. CDR3 in amino acids: CATSRDLQGWDEKLFF. CDR3 sequence (DNA): TGTGCCACCAGCAGAGATCTGCAGGGGTGGGATGAAAAACTGTTTTTT.

There are a few counts of this clone. This chain's CDR3 is CASSITHRVAVNEQFF. In nucleotides, the CDR3 is TGTGCCAGTAGTATAACCCACAGGGTGGCGGTCAATGAGCAGTTCTTC. This chain joins TRBV19 and TRBJ2-1, with a possible D match to TRBD1 (6 bases). V was pared by 2 bases and J by 6 bases, with 17 bases between. This CDR3 region has 16 residues. Germline V gene data show CDR1 as LNHDA and CDR2 as SQIVND (reference sequence).

V usage is TRBV25-1 and J usage is TRBJ2-5; tentative D call: TRBD2 (5 bases). From germline, CDR1 is MGHDK and CDR2 SYGVNS. The CDR3 is made up of 11 amino acids. V lost 7 bases and J lost 13, with 16 bases in between. The CDR3 loop reads CASTERLAMYF. Written as DNA, the CDR3 is TGTGCCAGCACCGAGCGGCTAGCAATGTACTTC. The whole variable domain, remainder taken from reference TRBV25-1 and TRBJ2-5, is EADIYQTPRYLVIGTGKKITLECSQTMGHDKMYWYQQDPGMELHLIHYSYGVNSTEKGDLSSESTVSRIRTEHFPLTLESARPSHTSQYLCASTERLAMYFGPGTRLLVL.

J is TRBJ1-1 and V is TRBV11-2; D is ambiguous. CDR1 is SGHAT and CDR2 is FQNNGV in the germline V gene. The V and J ends lost 1 base and 1 base respectively, with 7 bases between them. The CDR3 sequence is 14 residues long. The CDR3 DNA reads TGTGCCAGCAGCTTAGGGGCGCGGAACACTGAAGCTTTCTTT. It is translated as CASSLGARNTEAFF.

The chain is built from TRBV19 and TRBJ1-4; 8 positions agree with TRBD1. Germline CDR1 is LNHDA and CDR2 is SQIVND (reference sequence). The trim removed 6 bases at V and 6 bases at J, leaving 9 bases unmatched. This CDR3 comprises 15 residues. The DNA of the CDR3 is TGTGCCAGTAGAAATCAGGGGGCGTCGGATGAAAAACTGTTTTTT. The encoded protein is CASRNQGASDEKLFF.

The chain carries TRBV4-3 and TRBJ1-3, with 7 bases identical to TRBD1. The germline V gene encodes CDR1 LGHNA and CDR2 YSLEER. Trimming took 0 bases from V and 4 from J; bases not matched to a gene: 9. The CDR3 length is 17 residues. This CDR3 is CASSQDEGAAYGNTIYF. Here the CDR3 DNA reads TGCGCCAGCAGCCAAGATGAGGGGGCCGCCTACGGAAACACCATATATTTT.

The chain combines TRBV7-2 with TRBJ2-1; D is unclear. The length of the CDR3 is 14 residues. Trimming shortened V by 1 base and J by 9 bases, and 13 bases separated the two germline ends. Germline CDR1 and CDR2: SGHTA and FQGNSA. The CDR3 DNA reads as TGTGCCAGCAGCTTAGACCCCGCCGGGTCTGAGCAGTTCTTC. Protein sequence: CASSLDPAGSEQFF. The variable domain in full, completed from reference TRBV7-2 and TRBJ2-1, reads GAGVSQSPSNKVTEKGKDVELRCDPISGHTALYWYRQSLGQGLEFLIYFQGNSAPDKSGLPSDRFSAERTGGSVSTLTIQRTQQEDSAVYLCASSLDPAGSEQFFGPGTRLTVL.